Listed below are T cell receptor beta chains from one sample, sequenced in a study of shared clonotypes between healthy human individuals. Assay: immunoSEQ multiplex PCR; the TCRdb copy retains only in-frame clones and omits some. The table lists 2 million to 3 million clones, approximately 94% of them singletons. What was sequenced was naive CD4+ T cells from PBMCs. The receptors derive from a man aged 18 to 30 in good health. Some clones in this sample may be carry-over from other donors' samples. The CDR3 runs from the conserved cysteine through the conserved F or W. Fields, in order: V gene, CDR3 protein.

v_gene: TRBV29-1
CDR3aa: CSVGTGSSMNTEAFF

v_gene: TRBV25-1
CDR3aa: CASSGSTDTQYF

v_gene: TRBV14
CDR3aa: CASSQGLPQNNEQFF

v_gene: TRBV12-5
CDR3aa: CASGLVEGPPGTEAFF

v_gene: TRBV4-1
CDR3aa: CASSQELAGANTGELFF

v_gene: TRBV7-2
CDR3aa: CASSPQPGVGSYNEQFF

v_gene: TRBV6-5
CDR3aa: CASSPHSSYNEQFF

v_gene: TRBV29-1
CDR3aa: CSARPGPGQPQHF

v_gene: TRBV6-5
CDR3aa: CATRVAGVYEQFF

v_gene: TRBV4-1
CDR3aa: CASSQRQDNQQYF

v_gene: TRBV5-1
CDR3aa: CASSQQGNSGSFGETQYF

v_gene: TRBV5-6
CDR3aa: CASSLGVHGTGGENIQYF

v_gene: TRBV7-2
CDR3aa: CASSLMGSLQETQYF

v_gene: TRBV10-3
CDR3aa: CAISLETNYNEQFF

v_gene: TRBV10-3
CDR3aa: CAISEEAHPNYGYTF

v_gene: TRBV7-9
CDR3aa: CASSSDRDGYTGELFF

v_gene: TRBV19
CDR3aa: CASSMGGKSYGYTF

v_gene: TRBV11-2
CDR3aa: CASSPRGTGVTGELFF

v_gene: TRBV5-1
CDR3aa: CASSPDRENTGELFF

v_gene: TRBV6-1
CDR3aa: CASRAPSSSYNEQFF

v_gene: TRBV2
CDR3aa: CASSGSKETQYF

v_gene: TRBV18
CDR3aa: CASSQQYQETQYF

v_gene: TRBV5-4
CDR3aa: CASSVGLARGTDTQYF

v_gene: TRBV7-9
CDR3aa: CASKYAANTGELFF

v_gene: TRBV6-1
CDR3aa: CASSEGQGTYNEQFF

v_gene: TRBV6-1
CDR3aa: CASSNSYEQYF

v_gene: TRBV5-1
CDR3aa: CASSLDPASTDTQYF

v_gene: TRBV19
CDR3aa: CASSVGGFRHTGELFF

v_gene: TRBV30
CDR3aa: CAWSIGLASPTPISTQYF

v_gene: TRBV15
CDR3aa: CATSRDDRGSTDTQYF

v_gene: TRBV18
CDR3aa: CASSPLIPPSGANVLTF

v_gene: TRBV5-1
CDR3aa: CASSDSSGSETQYF

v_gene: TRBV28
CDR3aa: CASRMTGENYGYTF

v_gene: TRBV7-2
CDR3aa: CASSLGGGLNEKLFF

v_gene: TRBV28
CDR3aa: CASRAILGARRNQPQHF

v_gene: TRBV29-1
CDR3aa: CSVGGRTGEPGELFF

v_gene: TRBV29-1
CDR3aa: CSVDAGGPPENTQYF

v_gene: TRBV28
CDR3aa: CATGVGVENIQYF

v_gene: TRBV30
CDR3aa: CAWTPGQGAGGNQPQHF

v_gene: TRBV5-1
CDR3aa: CASSFSLAGIDEQFF

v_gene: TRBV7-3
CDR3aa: CASSLRRLAGTDTQYF

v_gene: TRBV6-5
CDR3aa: CASSPDRSNYGYTF

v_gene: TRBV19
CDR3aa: CASSISDRENYGYTF

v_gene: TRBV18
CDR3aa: CASSPLARPTDTQYF

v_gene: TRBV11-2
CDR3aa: CASSLDRGPARNEQYF

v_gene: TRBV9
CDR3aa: CASSVASRNTGELFF

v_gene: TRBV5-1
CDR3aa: CASRGAGHEQFF

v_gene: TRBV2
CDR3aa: CASSGLTGTGHEQYF

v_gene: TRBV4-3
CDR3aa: CASSQDRISTDTQYF

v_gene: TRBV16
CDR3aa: CASSQSKGATPEQYF

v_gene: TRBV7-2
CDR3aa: CASSLDREETQYF

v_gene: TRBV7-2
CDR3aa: CASTNLDRGMNTEAFF

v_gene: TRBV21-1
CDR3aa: CASSILPQGYTF

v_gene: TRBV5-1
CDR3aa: CASSLGTGASHSGANVLTF